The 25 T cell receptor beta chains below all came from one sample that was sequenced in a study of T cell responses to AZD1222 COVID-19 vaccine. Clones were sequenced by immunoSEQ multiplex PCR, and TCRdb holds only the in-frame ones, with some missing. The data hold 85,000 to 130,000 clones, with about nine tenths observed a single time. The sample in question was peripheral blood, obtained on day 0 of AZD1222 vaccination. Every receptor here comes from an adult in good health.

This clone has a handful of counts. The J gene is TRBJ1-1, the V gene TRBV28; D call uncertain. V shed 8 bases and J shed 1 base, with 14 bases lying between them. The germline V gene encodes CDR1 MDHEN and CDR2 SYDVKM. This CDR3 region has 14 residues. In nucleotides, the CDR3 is TGTGCCAGCGTTCGTTCGGAGGGGAACACTGAAGCTTTCTTT. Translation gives CASVRSEGNTEAFF.

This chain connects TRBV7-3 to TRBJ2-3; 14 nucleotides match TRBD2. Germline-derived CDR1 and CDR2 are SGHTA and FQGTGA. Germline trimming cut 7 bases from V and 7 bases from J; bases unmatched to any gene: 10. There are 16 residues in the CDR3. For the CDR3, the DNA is TGTGCCAGCACCCCGTCGACTAGCGGGAGGGTAAATACGCAGTATTTT. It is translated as CASTPSTSGRVNTQYF. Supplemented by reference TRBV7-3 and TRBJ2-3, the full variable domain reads GAGVSQTPSNKVTEKGKYVELRCDPISGHTALYWYRQSLGQGPEFLIYFQGTGAADDSGLPNDRFFAVRPEGSVSTLKIQRTERGDSAVYLCASTPSTSGRVNTQYFGPGTRLTVL.

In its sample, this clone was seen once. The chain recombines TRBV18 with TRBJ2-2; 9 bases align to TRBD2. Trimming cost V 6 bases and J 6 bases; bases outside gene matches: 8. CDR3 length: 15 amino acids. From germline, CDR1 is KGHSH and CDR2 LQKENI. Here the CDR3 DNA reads TGTGCCAGCTCGCGGGGACTAGCCGACCCCGGGGAGCTGTTTTTT. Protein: CASSRGLADPGELFF.

The CDR3 protein is CASSPRTGGASTEAFF. CDR3 bases: TGTGCCAGCTCACCAAGGACAGGGGGCGCCTCCACTGAAGCTTTCTTT. The chain uses TRBV18 and TRBJ1-1; 11 bases line up with TRBD1. Germline trimming cut 2 bases from V and 4 bases from J; bases unmatched to any gene: 6. The V gene's germline CDR1 is KGHSH and CDR2 LQKENI. The CDR3 sequence is 16 residues long.

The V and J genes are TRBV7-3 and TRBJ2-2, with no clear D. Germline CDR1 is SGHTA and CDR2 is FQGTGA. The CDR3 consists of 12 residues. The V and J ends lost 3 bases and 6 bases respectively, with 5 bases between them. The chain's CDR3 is CASSFDSGELFF. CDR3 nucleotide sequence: TGTGCCAGCAGCTTTGACTCCGGGGAGCTGTTTTTT.

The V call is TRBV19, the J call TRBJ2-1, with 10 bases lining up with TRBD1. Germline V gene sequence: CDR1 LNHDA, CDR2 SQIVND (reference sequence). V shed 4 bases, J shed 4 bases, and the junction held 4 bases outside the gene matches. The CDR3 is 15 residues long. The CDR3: CASSTGQGGYNEQFF. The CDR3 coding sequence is TGTGCCAGTAGTACCGGACAGGGGGGATACAATGAGCAGTTCTTC.

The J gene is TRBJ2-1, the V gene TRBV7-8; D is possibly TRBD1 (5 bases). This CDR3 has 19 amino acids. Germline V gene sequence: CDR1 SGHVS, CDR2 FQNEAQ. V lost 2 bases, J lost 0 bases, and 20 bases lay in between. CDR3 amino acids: CASSLPTHQSDSSYNEQFF. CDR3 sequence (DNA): TGTGCCAGCAGCTTACCGACCCACCAAAGCGACAGCTCCTACAATGAGCAGTTCTTC.

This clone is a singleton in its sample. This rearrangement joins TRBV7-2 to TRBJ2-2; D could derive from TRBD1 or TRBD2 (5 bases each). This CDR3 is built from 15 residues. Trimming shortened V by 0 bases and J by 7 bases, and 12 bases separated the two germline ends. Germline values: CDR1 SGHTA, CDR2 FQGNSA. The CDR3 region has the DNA TGTGCCAGCAGCTTAGCGGGACCGCGCATCGGGGAGCTGTTTTTT. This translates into CASSLAGPRIGELFF.

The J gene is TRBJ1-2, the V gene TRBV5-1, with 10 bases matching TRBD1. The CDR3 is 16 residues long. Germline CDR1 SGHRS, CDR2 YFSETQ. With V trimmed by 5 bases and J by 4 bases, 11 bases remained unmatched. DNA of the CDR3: TGCGCCAGCAGGTGGACAGGGGGTGGAATCTCCTATGGCTACACCTTC. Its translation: CASRWTGGGISYGYTF.

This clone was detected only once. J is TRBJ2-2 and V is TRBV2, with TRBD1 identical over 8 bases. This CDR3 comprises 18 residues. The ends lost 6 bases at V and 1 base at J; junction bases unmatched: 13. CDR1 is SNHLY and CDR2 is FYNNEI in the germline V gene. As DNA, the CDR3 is TGTGCCAGCAGCTACAGGGGGAGGATAACGGTGAACACCGGGGAGCTGTTTTTT. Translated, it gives CASSYRGRITVNTGELFF.

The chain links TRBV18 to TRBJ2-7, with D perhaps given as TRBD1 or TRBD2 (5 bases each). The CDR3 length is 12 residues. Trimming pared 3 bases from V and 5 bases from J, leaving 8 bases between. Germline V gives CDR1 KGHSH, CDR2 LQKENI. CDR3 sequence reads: CASSPQGDEQYF. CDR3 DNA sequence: TGTGCCAGCTCACCCCAGGGAGACGAGCAGTACTTC.

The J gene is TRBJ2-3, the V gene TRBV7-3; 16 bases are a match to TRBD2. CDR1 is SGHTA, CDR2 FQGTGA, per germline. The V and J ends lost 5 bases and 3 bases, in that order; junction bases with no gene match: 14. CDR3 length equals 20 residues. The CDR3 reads CASSPRAGTSGRASTDTQYF. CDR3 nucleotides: TGTGCCAGCAGCCCTCGAGCCGGGACTAGCGGGAGGGCCTCTACAGATACGCAGTATTTT.

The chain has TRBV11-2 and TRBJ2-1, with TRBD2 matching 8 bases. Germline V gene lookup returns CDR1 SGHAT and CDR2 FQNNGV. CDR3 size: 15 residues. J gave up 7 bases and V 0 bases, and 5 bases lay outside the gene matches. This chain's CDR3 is CASSLDNGRANEQFF. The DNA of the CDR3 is TGTGCCAGCAGCTTAGATAACGGGAGGGCGAATGAGCAGTTCTTC.

CDR3 in DNA: TGTGCCACTAGGGGCGTGGGGACGCAGTATTTT. The encoded protein is CATRGVGTQYF. V usage is TRBV28 and J usage is TRBJ2-3; perhaps TRBD1 as D (5 bases). CDR3 length: 11 amino acids. The germline V gene has CDR1 MDHEN and CDR2 SYDVKM. V gave up 10 bases and J gave up 9 bases, with 14 bases separating them.

The CDR3 sequence is CASSGDATPLHF. Written as DNA, the CDR3 is TGTGCCAGCAGTGGGGACGCAACACCCCTCCACTTT. The chain combines TRBV2 with TRBJ1-6; D might be TRBD1 (5 bases). CDR3 length: 12 residues. V gave up 4 bases and J gave up 11 bases, with 9 bases separating them. In germline, CDR1 is SNHLY, CDR2 FYNNEI.

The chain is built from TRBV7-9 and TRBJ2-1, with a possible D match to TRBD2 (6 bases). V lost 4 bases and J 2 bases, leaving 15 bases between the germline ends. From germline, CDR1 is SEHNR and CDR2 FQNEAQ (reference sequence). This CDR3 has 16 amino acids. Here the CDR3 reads CASSSQLAGAYNEQFF. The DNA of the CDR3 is TGTGCCAGCAGCTCCCAACTAGCAGGAGCCTACAATGAGCAGTTCTTC.

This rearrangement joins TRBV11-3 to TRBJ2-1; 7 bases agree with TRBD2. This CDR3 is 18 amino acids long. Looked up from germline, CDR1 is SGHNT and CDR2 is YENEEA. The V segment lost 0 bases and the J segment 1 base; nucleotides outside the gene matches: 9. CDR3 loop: CASSLDQGGSNSYNEQFF. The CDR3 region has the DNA TGTGCCAGCAGCTTAGATCAGGGCGGGAGTAATTCCTACAATGAGCAGTTCTTC.

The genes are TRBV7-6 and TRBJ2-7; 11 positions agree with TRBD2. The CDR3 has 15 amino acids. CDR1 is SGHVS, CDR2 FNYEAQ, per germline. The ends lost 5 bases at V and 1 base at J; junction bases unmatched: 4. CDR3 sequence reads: CASSPSSGRSYEQYF. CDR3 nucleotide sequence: TGTGCCAGCAGCCCCTCTAGCGGGAGGTCCTACGAGCAGTACTTC.

The CDR3 is CASSRDRGNTEAFF. The CDR3 coding sequence is TGCGCCAGCAGTCGGGACAGAGGGAACACTGAAGCTTTCTTT. The rearrangement joins TRBV4-1 to TRBJ1-1; TRBD1 matches at 7 bases. V was pared by 6 bases and J by 1 base, with 5 bases of the junction left unmatched. The V gene's germline CDR1 is MGHRA and CDR2 YSYEKL. CDR3 length: 14 residues.

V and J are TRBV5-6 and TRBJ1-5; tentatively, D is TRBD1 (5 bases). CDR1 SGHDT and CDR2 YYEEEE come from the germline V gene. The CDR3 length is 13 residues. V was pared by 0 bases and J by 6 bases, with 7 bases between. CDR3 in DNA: TGTGCCAGCAGCTTGGGGGGGGGTCAGCCCCAGCATTTT. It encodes CASSLGGGQPQHF.

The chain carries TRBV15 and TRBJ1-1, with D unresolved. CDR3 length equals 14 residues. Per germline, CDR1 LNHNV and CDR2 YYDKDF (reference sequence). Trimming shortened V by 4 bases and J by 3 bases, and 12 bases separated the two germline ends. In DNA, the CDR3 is TGTGCCACCAGCATCCTGGGTCTATACACTGAAGCTTTCTTT. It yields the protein CATSILGLYTEAFF.

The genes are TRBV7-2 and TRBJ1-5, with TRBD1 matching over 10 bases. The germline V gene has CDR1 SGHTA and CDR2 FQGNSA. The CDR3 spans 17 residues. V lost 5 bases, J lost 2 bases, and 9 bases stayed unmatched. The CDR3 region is CASSPGQGMVGNQPQHF. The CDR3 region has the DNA TGTGCCAGCAGCCCGGGACAGGGGATGGTTGGCAATCAGCCCCAGCATTTT.

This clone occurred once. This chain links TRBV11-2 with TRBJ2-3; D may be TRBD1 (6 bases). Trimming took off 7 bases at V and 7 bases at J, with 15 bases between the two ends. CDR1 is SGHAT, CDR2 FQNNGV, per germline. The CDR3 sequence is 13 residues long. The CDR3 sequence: CASNRDMGNTQYF. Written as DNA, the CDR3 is TGTGCCAGCAACCGGGACATGGGGAATACGCAGTATTTT.

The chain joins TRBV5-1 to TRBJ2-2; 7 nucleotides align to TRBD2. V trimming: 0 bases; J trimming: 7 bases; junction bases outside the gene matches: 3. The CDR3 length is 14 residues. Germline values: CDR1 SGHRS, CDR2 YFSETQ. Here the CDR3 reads CASSLGGRVGELFF. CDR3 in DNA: TGCGCCAGCAGCTTGGGCGGGAGAGTCGGGGAGCTGTTTTTT.

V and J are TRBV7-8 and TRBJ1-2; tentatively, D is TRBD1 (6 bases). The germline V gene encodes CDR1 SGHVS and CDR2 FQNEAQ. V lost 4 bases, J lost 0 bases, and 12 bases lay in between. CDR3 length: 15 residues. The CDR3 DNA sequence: TGTGCCAGCAGCTCTCAACAGGGCGCTAACTATGGCTACACCTTC. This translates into CASSSQQGANYGYTF.